A selection of T cell receptor beta chains follows, all from one sample in a study of blood T cell repertoires in COVID-19. Produced via immunoSEQ multiplex PCR; TCRdb's table is partial and in-frame only. The table lists 95,000 to 100,000 clones, roughly 78% of them singletons. Material: peripheral blood. The receptor set was obtained from an elderly woman with active or convalescent COVID-19. Both conserved end residues are part of each CDR3. A D gene is named only where the DNA matches it firmly. Some rows mark clone size as missing; the rest say once, few, many or name a class of expanded clone.

v_call	d_call	j_call	clone_size	cdr3_nt	cdr3_aa
TRBV9	.	TRBJ1-2	.	TGTGCCAGCAGCGTTAGATTTAGCTATGGCTACACCTTC	CASSVRFSYGYTF
TRBV20-1	.	TRBJ2-1	.	TGCAGTGCTAGGCATCGGGAGCAGTTCTTC	CSARHREQFF
TRBV19	TRBD2	TRBJ2-1	.	TGTGCCAGTAGTATAGCCTCCGGGACTAGCGGGCACAATGAGCAGTTCTTC	CASSIASGTSGHNEQFF
TRBV28	TRBD2	TRBJ2-5	.	TGTGCCAGCAGTCCCCGGGCGACTAGCGGGCCCCAGTACTTC	CASSPRATSGPQYF
TRBV7-7	TRBD2	TRBJ2-5	.	TGTGCCAGCAGCTTGGGGCTAGCGGGAGAGACCCAGTACTTC	CASSLGLAGETQYF
TRBV2	.	TRBJ1-5	.	TGTGCCAGCAGTGATAGGACAGCTAATCAGCCCCAGCATTTT	CASSDRTANQPQHF
TRBV5-6	.	TRBJ1-1	.	TGTGCCAGCAGCTTCAGCCCCGGGACTGAAGCTTTCTTT	CASSFSPGTEAFF
TRBV20-1	.	TRBJ2-7	.	TGCAGTGCTAGTATTCCGCTAGCCCAGTCCCACGAGCAGTACTTC	CSASIPLAQSHEQYF
TRBV2	TRBD1	TRBJ1-4	few	TGTGCCAGCAGTGACCGGGACAGGGGAGAAAAACTGTTTTTT	CASSDRDRGEKLFF
TRBV5-1	TRBD1	TRBJ1-1	few	TGTGCCAGCAGCTTGACCGGGACAGGGGGCGCAAACACTGAAGCTTTCTTT	CASSLTGTGGANTEAFF
TRBV7-2	TRBD2	TRBJ2-7	.	TGTGCCAGCAGCCCCCGGACTAGCGGGGCCTACGAGCAGTACTTC	CASSPRTSGAYEQYF
TRBV28	TRBD2	TRBJ2-7	.	TGTGCCAGCAGTTCCCTAACTAGCGGGAGGGCCCTCCACGAGCAGTACTTC	CASSSLTSGRALHEQYF
TRBV12-1	.	TRBJ1-1	.	TGTGCCAGCTTAACAACGGAGAAGACTTTCTTT	CASLTTEKTFF
TRBV29-1	.	TRBJ2-5	.	TGCAGCGTTGTCGAGGGAAGGGTCCAGTACTTC	CSVVEGRVQYF
TRBV18	TRBD2	TRBJ2-3	.	TGTGCCAGCTCACCGGCTAGCGGGACACGAGGAGATACGCAGTATTTT	CASSPASGTRGDTQYF
TRBV3-1/TRBV3-2	.	TRBJ1-3	.	TGTGCCAGCAGCCCCCCGACGGGGATGGGAAACACCATATATTTT	CASSPPTGMGNTIYF
TRBV5-4	TRBD2	TRBJ2-7	.	TGTGCCAGCAGCTGGGCCCCGGGACTAGGTTACGAGCAGTACTTC	CASSWAPGLGYEQYF
TRBV20-1	.	TRBJ1-2	.	TGCAGTGCTAGTGAGACAGTCGGCTATGGCTACACCTTC	CSASETVGYGYTF
TRBV2	.	TRBJ2-7	.	TGTGCCAGCAGTCCCCATCTTGTGGTAGCCGAGCAGTACTTC	CASSPHLVVAEQYF
TRBV7-3	TRBD2	TRBJ2-3	.	TGTGCCAGCAGCCCATACCCAACTAGCGGGAGAGCAAAAGATACGCAGTATTTT	CASSPYPTSGRAKDTQYF
TRBV29-1	TRBD1	TRBJ1-2	few	TGCAGCGTTGAAAAGGGACAGTTCCATTATGGCTACACCTTC	CSVEKGQFHYGYTF
TRBV19	TRBD1	TRBJ2-7	.	TGTGCCAGTAGTATCTCGGGACAGGGGCCCTACGAGCAGTACTTC	CASSISGQGPYEQYF
TRBV2	TRBD2	TRBJ2-3	.	TGTGCCAGCAGCCTAGCGGGAGAAGGAGATACGCAGTATTTT	CASSLAGEGDTQYF
TRBV5-1	.	TRBJ2-5	.	TGCGCCAGCAGCTTGAGTTCGACAGGAGGTCAAGAGACCCAGTACTTC	CASSLSSTGGQETQYF
TRBV28	TRBD1	TRBJ1-5	.	TGTGCCAGCAGGGGGGGACAGACGAGTGGGGGCAATCAGCCCCAGCATTTT	CASRGGQTSGGNQPQHF
TRBV5-4	TRBD2	TRBJ2-1	.	TGTGCCAGCAGCTTGGCCATTAGCGGGAGAAATGAGCAGTTCTTC	CASSLAISGRNEQFF
TRBV6-6	TRBD2	TRBJ2-7	.	TGTGCCAGCAGCATGGTGCGCGCGGGAGGGCCTGGGGAGCAGTACTTC	CASSMVRAGGPGEQYF